This T cell receptor (beta chain) stems from a study of Graves' ophthalmopathy and Graves' hyperthyroidism. Enrolled hyperthyroidism patients had a new diagnosis, a duration under 2 months, and an age of 18 to 65. It was from roughly 10 ml of fresh peripheral blood that the PBMCs came. CDR3 regions of TCR beta were amplified from RNA transcripts. Investigators did first-round RT-PCR with HTBI primers, then second-round multiplex PCR. TCRdb re-called the multiplex PCR reads through MiXCR, storing one row per CDR3 protein. This table has hundreds of thousands of distinct CDR3 sequences, 20% to 25% appearing once. Sequenced sample: peripheral blood. The clonotype was recovered from a woman younger than 30 with stable Graves' hyperthyroidism. Some clones in this sample may be carry-over from other donors' samples.

CDR3 loop: CASSQVRGIRYEQYF. CDR3 DNA sequence: TGCGCCAGCAGCCAAGTCCGCGGTATACGCTACGAGCAGTACTTC. The gene calls are TRBV4-1 and TRBJ2-7; D is ambiguous. V was cut by 1 base and J by 3 bases, with 13 bases left in between. CDR1 and CDR2 (germline): MGHRA, YSYEKL. This CDR3 comprises 15 residues.